The 7 T cell receptor beta chains below were found in one sample sequenced in a study of T-cell reconstitution after alpha-beta-depleted transplantation in children. The TCRbeta library was prepared with unique molecular identifiers. TCRdb reanalysed the PCR reads using MiXCR and keeps one entry per CDR3 protein. The sample includes about 1,000,000 distinct CDR3 sequences, roughly 29% of them seen just once. Sequenced here: PBMCs, mostly from graft donor cells, sampled 360 days after TCRalphabeta/CD19-depleted stem cell transplant. The receptors here all came from a boy under two years old who had a stem cell transplant for SCID, so the T cells may come from the graft donor.

This clonotype was found a few times. The chain couples TRBV7-9 to TRBJ2-3; 7 positions match TRBD2. The CDR3 covers 16 residues. Germline CDR1 and CDR2: SEHNR and FQNEAQ (reference sequence). Trimming cost V 5 bases and J 1 base; bases outside gene matches: 9. In DNA form, the CDR3 reads TGTGCCAGCAGCGCCCTGCGGGGGATAGGCACAGATACGCAGTATTTT. This translates into CASSALRGIGTDTQYF.

J is TRBJ2-1 and V is TRBV12-3 or TRBV12-4; D gene ambiguous. Trimming removed 1 base at V and 3 bases at J, with 13 bases between. This CDR3 has 16 amino acids. CDR3: CASSLGGAAIYNEQFF. The CDR3 nucleotides are TGTGCCAGCAGTTTAGGCGGCGCAGCTATCTACAATGAGCAGTTCTTC.

This clonotype was counted a few times. The V and J genes are TRBV6-1 and TRBJ2-3, with D perhaps TRBD1 (5 bases). Germline-derived CDR1 and CDR2 are MNHNS and SASEGT. Trimming cost V 6 bases and J 2 bases, with 15 bases left between them. The CDR3 is 15 amino acids. CDR3 DNA: TGTGCCAGCAGCCGCGACAGAAAGACCACAGATACGCAGTATTTT. Amino acids: CASSRDRKTTDTQYF.

The chain carries TRBV20-1 and TRBJ2-1; D is perhaps TRBD1 or TRBD2 (5 bases each). Germline V gene data show CDR1 as DFQATT and CDR2 as SNEGSKA (reference sequence). The CDR3 consists of 13 residues. The V and J ends lost 1 base and 6 bases respectively, with 10 bases between them. As DNA, the CDR3 is TGCAGTGCTAGAGCGGGGCTCTTCAATGAGCAGTTCTTC. Amino acids: CSARAGLFNEQFF.

A few counts support this clonotype. The chain uses TRBV20-1 and TRBJ2-5; no clear D. Germline loops: CDR1 DFQATT, CDR2 SNEGSKA (reference sequence). The CDR3 sequence is 15 residues long. V lost 3 bases, J lost 0 bases, and 14 bases lay in between. The CDR3 sequence: CSASGQPEYQETQYF. DNA of the CDR3: TGCAGTGCTAGTGGGCAACCAGAGTACCAAGAGACCCAGTACTTC.

This clonotype was picked up a small number of times. The chain combines TRBV4-1 with TRBJ2-1; 9 nucleotides align to TRBD1. The CDR3 has 18 amino acids. V shed 2 bases, J shed 6 bases, and the junction held 14 bases outside the gene matches. Germline assignment: CDR1 MGHRA and CDR2 YSYEKL. CDR3 sequence: CASSQWGGDRDGTNEQFF. CDR3 nucleotides: TGCGCCAGCAGCCAATGGGGGGGGGACAGGGACGGAACCAATGAGCAGTTCTTC.

J is TRBJ2-1 and V is TRBV18; D not resolved. CDR1 is KGHSH and CDR2 is LQKENI in the germline V gene. V dropped 0 bases and J dropped 2 bases, with 2 bases sitting between them. This CDR3 is 13 amino acids long. The CDR3 here is CASSPPTYNEQFF. The CDR3 bases are TGTGCCAGCTCACCACCGACCTACAATGAGCAGTTCTTC.